These 5 T cell receptor beta chains were all obtained from the same sample, sequenced in a study of cytomegalovirus exposure and HLA in healthy donors. Primers included in the PCR were 60 Vbeta and 13 Jbeta primers. The table came from immunoSEQ multiplex PCR; TCRdb's copy has only in-frame clones and leaves some out. The sample includes 150,000 to 200,000 clones, approximately 81% seen only once; the top ten take less than 3%. The specimen sequenced was PBMCs. These receptors all come from a female donor in good health and CMV-seronegative.

The chain is built from TRBV19 and TRBJ2-1; 14 bases line up with TRBD2. This CDR3 is built from 15 residues. Germline V gene lookup returns CDR1 LNHDA and CDR2 SQIVND (reference sequence). The V and J ends lost 3 bases and 8 bases, in that order; junction bases with no gene match: 3. The CDR3 DNA reads as TGTGCCAGTAGTATCGGACTAGCGGGAGGCCATGAGCAGTTCTTC. This sequence encodes CASSIGLAGGHEQFF.

The chain links TRBV7-8 to TRBJ2-2; 9 positions agree with TRBD1. The junction had 5 bases not matched to a gene; V was cut back by 4 bases and J by 5 bases. The CDR3 is made up of 15 amino acids. In germline, CDR1 is SGHVS, CDR2 FQNEAQ. CDR3 bases: TGTGCCAGCAGCTCGACCGGGACAGGGACCGGGGAGCTGTTTTTT. Residues: CASSSTGTGTGELFF.

This chain uses TRBV30 with TRBJ1-2; D ambiguous. The CDR3 contains 12 residues. Per germline, CDR1 GTSNPN and CDR2 SVGIG (reference sequence). V shed 2 bases and J shed 4 bases, with 8 bases lying between them. In nucleotides, the CDR3 is TGTGCCTGGAGTCGAAGCCTCTATGGCTACACCTTC. Amino acid sequence: CAWSRSLYGYTF.

V usage is TRBV2 and J usage is TRBJ2-5, with TRBD1 matching 8 bases. The J call may be faulty, since TRBJ2-7 better matches the DNA end. The CDR3 covers 14 residues. CDR1 and CDR2 (germline): SNHLY, FYNNEI. The CDR3, as DNA: TGTGCCAGCAGACCCCGGGACAGGCTCTACGAGCAGTACTTC. Its translation: CASRPRDRLYEQYF.

The chain links TRBV9 to TRBJ2-1; D is perhaps TRBD2 (6 bases). Trimming took 5 bases from V and 0 from J, leaving 12 bases between them. This CDR3 is built from 15 residues. The germline CDR1 and CDR2 sequences are SGDLS and YYNGEE. The CDR3: CASSRERVSYNEQFF. The CDR3 nucleotides read TGTGCCAGCAGTCGGGAGAGGGTCTCCTACAATGAGCAGTTCTTC.